This T cell receptor (beta chain) was captured in a study of blood T cell repertoires in COVID-19. Study-wide context: COVID-19 samples collected from the United States, Italy and Spain covered acute and convalescent phases.

CDR3 size: 19 residues. CDR1 and CDR2 from the germline V gene are WSHSY and SAAADI. With V trimmed by 1 base and J by 3 bases, 10 bases remained unmatched. Study processing details: Reference gene primer amplification yielded estimated nucleated cell counts. Only in-frame clones appear in the TCRdb table, and some are missing; sequencing was by immunoSEQ multiplex PCR. The DNA gave D and trimming, while V, J and clone size come from that table. The data contain 100,000 to 150,000 clones, 90% of them singletons. Patients from Seattle were sampled longitudinally, starting during active infection. Sequences were obtained from peripheral blood. The receptor was derived from a man in his 60s with COVID-19, enrolled during active disease. The rearrangement links TRBV10-2 to TRBJ2-3, with TRBD2 identical over 13 bases. The CDR3 nucleotides are TGCGCCAGCAGTGAGTTCGCCGGGACTAGCGGGATAGTGACAGATACGCAGTATTTT. Protein sequence: CASSEFAGTSGIVTDTQYF.